Below, 10 T cell receptor beta chains from the same sample are listed, as sequenced in a study of cytomegalovirus exposure and HLA in healthy donors. PCR was performed using 60 Vbeta and 13 Jbeta primers. The method was immunoSEQ multiplex PCR; TCRdb's version includes in-frame clones alone and lacks a portion of them. This sample has fewer than 200,000 clones, with 70% to 90% found just once. Specimen: PBMCs. These receptors were collected from a man younger than 30 in good health and CMV-seropositive.

V gene TRBV30 combines with J gene TRBJ1-4; D perhaps matches TRBD1 (5 bases). V was clipped by 1 base and J by 5 bases, with 11 bases between them. Germline loops: CDR1 GTSNPN, CDR2 SVGIG (reference sequence). The CDR3 contains 14 residues. DNA for the CDR3: TGTGCCTGGAGTGGGGGACTCTGGAATGAAAAACTGTTTTTT. As protein: CAWSGGLWNEKLFF.

The V call is TRBV9, the J call TRBJ2-6, with D possibly being TRBD1 (6 bases). This CDR3 contains 16 residues. Deletions cut 0 bases from V and 4 bases from J, with 11 bases between. Germline V gene data show CDR1 as SGDLS and CDR2 as YYNGEE. The CDR3 loop reads CASSVATGLGANVLTF. CDR3 nucleotide sequence: TGTGCCAGCAGCGTAGCAACAGGGCTCGGGGCCAACGTCCTGACTTTC.

The rearrangement joins TRBV7-2 to TRBJ1-2; D possibly corresponds to TRBD1 (6 bases). CDR3 length equals 13 residues. Trimming removed 5 bases at V and 5 bases at J, with 12 bases between. CDR1 is SGHTA and CDR2 is FQGNSA in the germline V gene. The CDR3 bases are TGTGCCAGCAGCCAGAATCAGGGGTATGGCTACACCTTC. This gives the protein CASSQNQGYGYTF.

The chain has TRBV7-2 and TRBJ2-4, with 9 bases aligning to TRBD1. This CDR3 comprises 15 residues. V lost 4 bases and J lost 5; bases outside the gene matches: 6. The germline V gene has CDR1 SGHTA and CDR2 FQGNSA. Written as DNA, the CDR3 is TGTGCCAGCAGCTCAGGGACAGGGTCGGAAAACATTCAGTACTTC. Protein product: CASSSGTGSENIQYF.

The chain joins TRBV4-2 to TRBJ2-5; possibly TRBD1 for D (6 bases). Germline loops: CDR1 LGHNA, CDR2 YNFKEQ. The CDR3 extends over 15 amino acids. The V end lost 1 base, the J end lost 5 bases, and 14 bases lay between the germline ends. The CDR3 region has the DNA TGTGCCAGCAGCCAAGTTCGACAGGTCTCTGAGACCCAGTACTTC. Amino acids: CASSQVRQVSETQYF.

This chain connects TRBV27 to TRBJ2-3; 10 positions agree with TRBD2. The CDR3 length is 15 residues. CDR1 is MNHEY and CDR2 is SMNVEV in the germline V gene (reference sequence). The V and J ends lost 5 bases and 2 bases, in that order; junction bases with no gene match: 4. In DNA, the CDR3 is TGTGCCAGCAGTCCCACTAGCGGGAACACAGATACGCAGTATTTT. As protein: CASSPTSGNTDTQYF.

In its sample, this clone was seen a few times. This sequence joins TRBV7-8 and TRBJ1-4; D is possibly TRBD1 (6 bases). Germline values: CDR1 SGHVS, CDR2 FQNEAQ. Trimming removed 4 bases from V and 3 bases from J, with 18 bases in between. The CDR3 sequence is 17 residues long. The CDR3 region has the DNA TGTGCCAGCAGCTCCTCGAAGGGACACAGGGCTAATGAAAAACTGTTTTTT. Protein: CASSSSKGHRANEKLFF. The full variable domain, rest sourced from reference TRBV7-8 and TRBJ1-4, is GAGVSQSPRYKVAKRGQDVALRCDPISGHVSLFWYQQALGQGPEFLTYFQNEAQLDKSGLPSDRFFAERPEGSVSTLKIQRTQQEDSAVYLCASSSSKGHRANEKLFFGSGTQLSVL.

CDR3 residues: CASSVDRDYGYTF. In DNA form, the CDR3 reads TGTGCCAGCAGCGTAGACAGGGATTATGGCTACACCTTC. The chain combines TRBV5-6 with TRBJ1-2; TRBD1 matches 7 bases. V was pared by 4 bases and J by 5 bases, with 5 bases of the junction left unmatched. Per germline, CDR1 SGHDT and CDR2 YYEEEE. This CDR3 has 13 residues. Full variable domain (outside the CDR3, taken from reference TRBV5-6 and TRBJ1-2): DAGVTQSPTHLIKTRGQQVTLRCSPKSGHDTVSWYQQALGQGPQFIFQYYEEEERQRGNFPDRFSGHQFPNYSSELNVNALLLGDSALYLCASSVDRDYGYTFGSGTRLTVV.

The V call is TRBV28, the J call TRBJ2-5, with 15 bases matching TRBD2. Germline V gives CDR1 MDHEN, CDR2 SYDVKM. With V trimmed by 5 bases and J by 1 base, 8 bases remained unmatched. The CDR3 extends over 18 amino acids. The CDR3 DNA sequence: TGTGCCAGCAGTACCCCACCGGGACTAGCGGGGGGCCAAGAGACCCAGTACTTC. Its protein is CASSTPPGLAGGQETQYF.

The chain employs TRBV6-6 and TRBJ2-7; 8 bases agree with TRBD1. The V segment lost 2 bases and the J segment 4 bases; nucleotides outside the gene matches: 4. Germline assignment: CDR1 MNHNY and CDR2 SVGAGI (reference sequence). The CDR3 totals 14 residues. The CDR3 sequence is CASSYKDREYEQYF. CDR3 sequence (DNA): TGTGCCAGCAGTTACAAGGACAGGGAGTACGAGCAGTACTTC.